Listed below are T cell receptor beta chains from one sample, sequenced in a study of T cells in Graves' hyperthyroidism and ophthalmopathy. From the multiplex PCR reads, TCRdb called clonotypes with MiXCR, one entry per CDR3 protein. Of around 620,000 distinct CDR3 sequences in the sample, about 16% were seen once. The sequencing sample was made of blood. The receptors originated from a woman aged 25-40 years with Graves' hyperthyroidism. CDR3s include the opening cysteine and the closing phenylalanine or tryptophan. A D gene is named only where the DNA matches it firmly. Rows may omit the clone size; those that give it use once, few, many or a size class.

d_gene	len	abundance	j_gene	v_gene	CDR3aa	CDR3nt
-	13	-	TRBJ1-1	TRBV19	CAARGGLLTEAFF	TGTGCCGCCAGAGGGGGGCTGCTGACTGAAGCTTTCTTT
TRBD2	16	-	TRBJ2-1	TRBV11-2	CASSLEISGRAGEQFF	TGTGCCAGCAGCTTAGAAATTAGCGGGAGGGCCGGTGAGCAGTTCTTC
TRBD1	14	few	TRBJ1-2	TRBV11-2	CASSLDSRGVGYTF	TGTGCCAGCAGCTTAGATTCCAGGGGGGTTGGCTACACCTTC
-	15	few	TRBJ2-7	TRBV11-1	CASSLEGDPTYEQYF	TGTGCCAGCAGCTTAGAGGGAGACCCCACCTACGAGCAGTACTTC
TRBD1	16	many	TRBJ2-3	TRBV28	CASSLSTQGTTDTQYF	TGTGCCAGCAGTCTATCAACACAGGGGACCACAGATACGCAGTATTTT
-	11	many	TRBJ2-5	TRBV20-1	CSAAGEETQYF	TGCAGTGCTGCAGGGGAAGAGACCCAGTACTTC
TRBD2	15	many	TRBJ2-7	TRBV7-8	CASSVAIAGRYEQYF	TGTGCCAGCAGCGTGGCGATAGCGGGACGTTACGAGCAGTACTTC
TRBD1	15	many	TRBJ1-4	TRBV24-1	CATSDFRTGVEKLFF	TGTGCCACCAGTGATTTTCGGACAGGGGTTGAAAAACTGTTTTTT
TRBD2	16	few	TRBJ2-2	TRBV20-1	CSARDGLAGSYGELFF	TGCAGTGCTAGAGATGGACTAGCGGGAAGCTACGGGGAGCTGTTTTTT
TRBD2	14	-	TRBJ2-5	TRBV20-1	CSATLAGPQETQYF	TGCAGTGCTACTTTAGCGGGACCTCAAGAGACCCAGTACTTC
-	16	few	TRBJ2-1	TRBV5-6	CASSSLQRGNYNEQFF	TGTGCCAGCAGCTCCTTGCAGAGGGGGAATTACAATGAGCAGTTCTTC
-	13	-	TRBJ2-1	TRBV12-3/TRBV12-4	CASSFPQKGEQFF	TGTGCCAGCAGTTTTCCACAAAAGGGTGAGCAGTTCTTC
TRBD2	15	many	TRBJ2-3	TRBV27	CASSSGTSGRDTQYF	TGTGCCAGCAGTTCCGGGACTAGCGGGAGAGATACGCAGTATTTT
TRBD1	15	few	TRBJ2-2	TRBV4-3	CASSQNRGSTGELFF	TGCGCCAGCAGCCAAAACAGGGGAAGCACCGGGGAGCTGTTTTTT
-	14	many	TRBJ2-1	TRBV28	CASSPLFGPGAQFF	TGTGCCAGCAGTCCTCTCTTCGGGCCCGGGGCGCAGTTCTTC
-	14	many	TRBJ2-7	TRBV10-3	CAIRSTPSSYEQYF	TGTGCCATCAGATCGACACCCAGCTCCTACGAGCAGTACTTC
TRBD2	15	many	TRBJ2-1	TRBV2	CASSEGGGGLYEQFF	TGTGCCAGCAGTGAGGGGGGCGGGGGGCTTTATGAGCAGTTCTTC
TRBD1	22	-	TRBJ1-2	TRBV6-1	CASEGPGGDREIVITGYYGYTF	TGTGCCAGCGAGGGCCCCGGGGGGGACAGAGAAATAGTTATCACCGGATACTATGGCTACACCTTC
TRBD1	15	few	TRBJ2-1	TRBV27	CASSTTGTGFNEQFF	TGTGCCAGCAGTACTACCGGGACAGGGTTCAATGAGCAGTTCTTC
-	13	-	TRBJ1-1	TRBV30	CAWNWMGGTEAFF	TGTGCCTGGAATTGGATGGGTGGCACTGAAGCTTTCTTT
-	20	-	TRBJ2-5	TRBV20-1	CSARQDPNSDRLLRVETQYF	TGCAGTGCTAGACAGGACCCCAACTCCGACCGGCTCCTAAGGGTGGAGACCCAGTACTTC
TRBD1	14	many	TRBJ2-5	TRBV28	CASVRDRAQETQYF	TGTGCCAGCGTTCGGGACAGGGCACAAGAGACCCAGTACTTC
TRBD2	15	-	TRBJ2-5	TRBV24-1	CATSVAGGPEETQYF	TGTGCCACCAGTGTAGCGGGAGGGCCAGAAGAGACCCAGTACTTC
-	15	-	TRBJ2-3	TRBV5-1	CASRSLVQSTDTQYF	TGCGCCAGCAGGAGTCTAGTACAAAGCACAGATACGCAGTATTTT
-	14	few	TRBJ2-7	TRBV9	CASSVGWRDYEQYF	TGTGCCAGCAGCGTAGGGTGGAGGGACTACGAGCAGTACTTC
-	18	-	TRBJ2-2	TRBV3-1	CASSAPNPDYSDTGELFF	TGTGCCAGCAGCGCCCCAAATCCGGATTATTCGGACACCGGGGAGCTGTTTTTT
-	13	many	TRBJ1-2	TRBV12-3/TRBV12-4	CASSSGPFDGYTF	TGTGCCAGCAGTTCTGGGCCCTTCGATGGCTACACCTTC
-	12	few	TRBJ2-6	TRBV19	CASGPGANVLTF	TGTGCCAGTGGGCCGGGGGCCAACGTCCTGACTTTC
-	15	many	TRBJ2-1	TRBV18	CASSPEGDSYNEQFF	TGTGCCAGCTCACCGGAGGGGGACTCCTACAATGAGCAGTTCTTC
TRBD1	12	few	TRBJ1-2	TRBV9	CASHRGLGGYTF	TGTGCCAGCCACAGGGGGCTGGGTGGCTACACCTTC
-	16	many	TRBJ2-1	TRBV11-2	CASSLRTASSYNEQFF	TGTGCCAGCAGCTTGCGGACGGCAAGCTCCTACAATGAGCAGTTCTTC
-	13	many	TRBJ1-4	TRBV18	CASSPGLDEKLFF	TGTGCCAGCTCACCAGGCTTAGATGAAAAACTGTTTTTT
-	15	-	TRBJ1-4	TRBV6-1	CASSGSGQLDEKLFF	TGTGCCAGCTCCGGGTCGGGGCAGTTGGATGAAAAACTGTTTTTT
TRBD1	16	-	TRBJ1-2	TRBV5-1	CASSLVPAGGTYGYTF	TGCGCCAGCAGCTTGGTTCCGGCAGGGGGTACTTACGGCTACACCTTC
-	15	-	TRBJ2-3	TRBV9	CASSVDSSSTDTQYF	TGTGCCAGCAGCGTAGACAGCTCTAGCACAGATACGCAGTATTTT
-	14	-	TRBJ2-2	TRBV7-3	CASSLLINTGELFF	TGTGCCAGCAGCTTATTGATAAACACCGGGGAGCTGTTTTTT
-	14	few	TRBJ2-1	TRBV20-1	CSARTPGRINEQFF	TGCAGTGCTAGGACTCCGGGACGGATAAATGAGCAGTTCTTC
-	13	-	TRBJ1-1	TRBV2	CASRPRRNTETFF	TGTGCCAGCAGGCCCAGAAGGAACACTGAAACTTTCTTT
TRBD1	17	-	TRBJ1-4	TRBV28	CASSTGTGGFTNEKLFF	TGTGCCAGCAGCACCGGGACAGGGGGCTTTACTAATGAAAAACTGTTTTTT
-	13	few	TRBJ2-7	TRBV5-6	CASSSTGIYEQYF	TGTGCCAGCAGTTCGACAGGTATCTACGAGCAGTACTTC
-	13	few	TRBJ2-7	TRBV7-7	CASSLDRTSEQYF	TGTGCTAGCAGCTTAGACAGGACCTCCGAGCAGTACTTC
-	15	many	TRBJ1-6	TRBV28	CASDTRLGTNSPLHF	TGTGCCAGCGACACAAGACTGGGAACGAATTCACCCCTCCACTTT
-	11	-	TRBJ2-2	TRBV6-2/TRBV6-3	CASGRPGELFF	TGTGCCAGCGGGCGACCCGGGGAGCTGTTTTTT
TRBD1	13	many	TRBJ2-3	TRBV2	CASGGQGTDTQYF	TGTGCCAGCGGAGGACAGGGCACAGATACGCAGTATTTT
-	17	-	TRBJ2-7	TRBV11-2	CASSPIRGRVPTYEQYF	TGTGCCAGCAGCCCCATAAGGGGCAGGGTACCCACCTACGAGCAGTACTTC
TRBD2	13	-	TRBJ2-2	TRBV19	CASLAVDTGELFF	TGTGCCTCCCTAGCGGTTGACACCGGGGAGCTGTTTTTT
TRBD1	19	-	TRBJ2-1	TRBV29-1	CSVEDHTDAGTGAGNEQFF	TGCAGCGTTGAAGATCACACCGACGCCGGGACAGGGGCCGGCAATGAGCAGTTCTTC
TRBD2	13	many	TRBJ2-5	TRBV28	CASSPAGGSTQYF	TGTGCCAGCAGTCCGGCGGGAGGGTCAACCCAGTACTTC
-	11	many	TRBJ2-3	TRBV30	CAWSALDTQYF	TGTGCCTGGAGTGCACTTGATACGCAGTATTTT
-	16	few	TRBJ2-6	TRBV5-6	CASSLGGGTGANVLTF	TGTGCCAGCAGCTTGGGAGGGGGGACTGGGGCCAACGTCCTGACTTTC
TRBD1	15	many	TRBJ2-5	TRBV24-1	CATSDRGQGMETQYF	TGTGCCACCAGTGACCGGGGACAGGGTATGGAGACCCAGTACTTC
TRBD1	16	-	TRBJ1-6	TRBV27	CASSLYGQVENSPLHF	TGTGCCAGCAGTTTATATGGACAGGTCGAAAATTCACCCCTCCACTTT
-	15	few	TRBJ1-2	TRBV27	CASSLGRGMDYGYTF	TGTGCCAGCAGTTTGGGGCGGGGCATGGACTATGGCTACACCTTC